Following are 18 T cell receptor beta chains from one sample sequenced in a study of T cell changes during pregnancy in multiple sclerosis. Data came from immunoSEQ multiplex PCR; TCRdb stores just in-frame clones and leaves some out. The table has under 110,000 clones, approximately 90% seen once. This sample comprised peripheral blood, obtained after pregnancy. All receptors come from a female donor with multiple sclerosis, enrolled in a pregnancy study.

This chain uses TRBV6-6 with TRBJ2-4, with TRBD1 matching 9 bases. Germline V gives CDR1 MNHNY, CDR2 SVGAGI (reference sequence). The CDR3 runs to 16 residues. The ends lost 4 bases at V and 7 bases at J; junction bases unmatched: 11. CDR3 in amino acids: CASSFKRGQGGNIQYF. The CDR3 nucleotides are TGTGCCAGCAGTTTCAAACGGGGACAGGGCGGGAACATTCAGTACTTC.

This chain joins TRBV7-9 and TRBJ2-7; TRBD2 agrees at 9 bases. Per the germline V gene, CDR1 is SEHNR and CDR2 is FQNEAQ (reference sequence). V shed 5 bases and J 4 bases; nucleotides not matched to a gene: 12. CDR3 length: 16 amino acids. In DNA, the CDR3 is TGTGCCAGCAGCCGAAGGAATCTAGCGGGGATATACGAGCAGTACTTC. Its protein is CASSRRNLAGIYEQYF.

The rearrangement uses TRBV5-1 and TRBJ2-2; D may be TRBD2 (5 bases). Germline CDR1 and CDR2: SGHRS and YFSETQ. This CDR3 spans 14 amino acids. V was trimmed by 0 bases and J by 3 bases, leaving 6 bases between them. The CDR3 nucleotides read TGCGCCAGCAGCTTGGAGGGAGACACCGGGGAGCTGTTTTTT. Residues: CASSLEGDTGELFF.

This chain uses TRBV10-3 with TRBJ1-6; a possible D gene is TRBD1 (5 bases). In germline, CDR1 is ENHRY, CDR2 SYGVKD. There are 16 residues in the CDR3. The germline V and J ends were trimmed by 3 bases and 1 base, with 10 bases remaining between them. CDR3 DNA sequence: TGTGCCATCAGTGACAGGGATCGATCCTATAATTCACCCCTCCACTTT. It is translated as CAISDRDRSYNSPLHF.

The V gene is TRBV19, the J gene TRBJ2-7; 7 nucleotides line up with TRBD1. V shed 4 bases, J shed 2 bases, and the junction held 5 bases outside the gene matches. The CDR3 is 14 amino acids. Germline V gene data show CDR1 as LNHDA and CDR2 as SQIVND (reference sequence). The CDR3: CASSKGTVTYEQYF. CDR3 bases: TGTGCCAGTAGTAAAGGGACAGTTACCTACGAGCAGTACTTC.

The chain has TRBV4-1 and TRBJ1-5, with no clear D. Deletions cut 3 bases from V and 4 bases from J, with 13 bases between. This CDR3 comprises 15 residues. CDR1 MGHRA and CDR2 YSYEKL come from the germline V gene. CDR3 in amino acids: CASSHVGRLNQPQHF. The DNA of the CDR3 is TGCGCCAGCAGCCATGTGGGCAGGCTAAATCAGCCCCAGCATTTT.

CDR3 in amino acids: CASSQGSSGSHGTYNEQFF. DNA of the CDR3: TGTGCCAGCAGCCAAGGCTCTAGCGGATCCCACGGAACCTACAATGAGCAGTTCTTC. The chain recombines TRBV14 with TRBJ2-1; 7 bases agree with TRBD2. CDR3 size: 19 residues. Per the germline V gene, CDR1 is SGHDN and CDR2 is FVKESK. V lost 1 base and J lost 2; bases outside the gene matches: 14. Drawing the rest from reference TRBV14 and TRBJ2-1, the complete variable domain is EAGVTQFPSHSVIEKGQTVTLRCDPISGHDNLYWYRRVMGKEIKFLLHFVKESKQDESGMPNNRFLAERTGGTYSTLKVQPAELEDSGVYFCASSQGSSGSHGTYNEQFFGPGTRLTVL.

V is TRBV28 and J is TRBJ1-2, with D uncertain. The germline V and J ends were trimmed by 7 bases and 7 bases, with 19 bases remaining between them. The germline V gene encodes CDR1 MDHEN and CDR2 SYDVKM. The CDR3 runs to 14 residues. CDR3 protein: CASTPQSAWSGYTF. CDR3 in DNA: TGTGCCAGCACCCCCCAAAGCGCCTGGAGTGGCTACACCTTC.

This chain's CDR3 is CASSPRTGSTGELFF. Here the CDR3 DNA reads TGTGCCAGTAGTCCACGGACAGGGAGCACCGGGGAGCTGTTTTTT. J is TRBJ2-2 and V is TRBV19; 8 bases agree with TRBD1. V shed 5 bases and J 4 bases; nucleotides not matched to a gene: 6. The CDR3 runs 15 residues. CDR1 is LNHDA, CDR2 SQIVND, per germline (reference sequence). The whole variable domain, remainder taken from reference TRBV19 and TRBJ2-2, is DGGITQSPKYLFRKEGQNVTLSCEQNLNHDAMYWYRQDPGQGLRLIYYSQIVNDFQKGDIAEGYSVSREKKESFPLTVTSAQKNPTAFYLCASSPRTGSTGELFFGEGSRLTVL.

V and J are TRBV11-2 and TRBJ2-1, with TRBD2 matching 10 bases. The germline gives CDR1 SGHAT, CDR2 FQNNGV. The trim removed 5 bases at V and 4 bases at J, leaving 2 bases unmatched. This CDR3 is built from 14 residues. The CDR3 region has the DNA TGTGCCAGCAGCCGTAGCGGGAGGTACAATGAGCAGTTCTTC. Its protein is CASSRSGRYNEQFF.

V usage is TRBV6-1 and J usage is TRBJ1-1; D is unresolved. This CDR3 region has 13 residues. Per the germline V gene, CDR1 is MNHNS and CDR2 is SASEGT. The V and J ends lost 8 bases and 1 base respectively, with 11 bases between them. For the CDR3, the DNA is TGTGCCAGCGTGAGGGAGAGGAACACTGAAGCTTTCTTT. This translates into CASVRERNTEAFF.

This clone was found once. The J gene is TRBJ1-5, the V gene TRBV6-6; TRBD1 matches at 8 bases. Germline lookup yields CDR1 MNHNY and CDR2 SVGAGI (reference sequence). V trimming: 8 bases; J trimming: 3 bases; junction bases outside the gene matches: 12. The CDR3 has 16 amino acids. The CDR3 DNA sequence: TGTGCCAGCGGAACCCGACAGGGGATGAACAATCAGCCCCAGCATTTT. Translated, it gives CASGTRQGMNNQPQHF.

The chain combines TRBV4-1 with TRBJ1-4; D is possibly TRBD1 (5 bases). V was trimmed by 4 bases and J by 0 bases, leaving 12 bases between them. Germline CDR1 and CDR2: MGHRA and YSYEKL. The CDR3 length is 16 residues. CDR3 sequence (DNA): TGCGCCAGCAGCCTACAATGGGGGGCAACTAATGAAAAACTGTTTTTT. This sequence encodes CASSLQWGATNEKLFF.

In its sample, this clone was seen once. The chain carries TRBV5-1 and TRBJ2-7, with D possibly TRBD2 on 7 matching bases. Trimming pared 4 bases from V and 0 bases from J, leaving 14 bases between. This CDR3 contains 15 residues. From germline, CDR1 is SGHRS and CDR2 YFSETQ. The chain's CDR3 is CASSPMGGASYEQYF. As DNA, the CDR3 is TGCGCCAGCAGCCCCATGGGGGGGGCCTCCTACGAGCAGTACTTC.

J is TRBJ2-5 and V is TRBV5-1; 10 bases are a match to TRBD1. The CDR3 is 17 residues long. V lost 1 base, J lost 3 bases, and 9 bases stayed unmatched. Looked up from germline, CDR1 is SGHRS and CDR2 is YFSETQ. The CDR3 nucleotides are TGCGCCAGCAGCTTGTCGGGACAGGGGTTTCTCGAAGAGACCCAGTACTTC. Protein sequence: CASSLSGQGFLEETQYF.

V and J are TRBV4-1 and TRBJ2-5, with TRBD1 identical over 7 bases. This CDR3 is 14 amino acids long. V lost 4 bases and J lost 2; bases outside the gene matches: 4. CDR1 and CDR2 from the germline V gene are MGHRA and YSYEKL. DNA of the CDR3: TGCGCCAGCAGCCTGGTACAGGGGCAAGAGACCCAGTACTTC. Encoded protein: CASSLVQGQETQYF.

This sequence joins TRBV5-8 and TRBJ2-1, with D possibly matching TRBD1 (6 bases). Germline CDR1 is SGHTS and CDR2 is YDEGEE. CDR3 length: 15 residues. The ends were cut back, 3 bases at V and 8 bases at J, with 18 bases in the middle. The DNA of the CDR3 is TGTGCCAGCAGCTCCCCGGGACACCCTTACGATGAGCAGTTCTTC. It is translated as CASSSPGHPYDEQFF.

CDR3 DNA: TGCAGCGTTGTGCTAGCGGGAATCTACGAGCAGTACTTC. The encoded protein is CSVVLAGIYEQYF. The chain has TRBV29-1 and TRBJ2-7; 9 bases align to TRBD2. The V gene's germline CDR1 is SQVTM and CDR2 ANQGSEA. The trim removed 4 bases at V and 3 bases at J, leaving 4 bases unmatched. The CDR3 runs 13 residues.